Presented here are 8 T cell receptor beta chains from one specimen sequenced in a study of CD8 T cells in Susac syndrome. About 0.5 to 1 ug RNA was reverse transcribed with random hexamers. Each CDR3 protein gets one entry after TCRdb re-called the immunoSEQ multiplex PCR reads with MiXCR. The repertoire holds over 95,000 distinct CDR3 sequences, with 85% to 95% as singletons. The sequencing input was CD8+ T cells from PBMCs. All receptors derive from a human donor in good health.

J is TRBJ2-5 and V is TRBV9; D unclear. The germline V and J ends were trimmed by 0 bases and 0 bases, with 9 bases remaining between them. Per the germline V gene, CDR1 is SGDLS and CDR2 is YYNGEE. The CDR3 loop spans 15 amino acids. CDR3 sequence reads: CASSVALRYQETQYF. The CDR3 bases are TGTGCCAGCAGCGTAGCATTGAGGTACCAAGAGACCCAGTACTTC.

In this sample, this clonotype turned up a few times. The chain links TRBV19 to TRBJ2-3; TRBD2 aligns across 7 bases. The CDR3 is 16 amino acids. J was trimmed by 9 bases and V by 7 bases; bases with no gene match: 19. Germline loops: CDR1 LNHDA, CDR2 SQIVND (reference sequence). The CDR3 protein is CASMWGKAGIPPTQYF. The CDR3 DNA reads TGTGCCAGTATGTGGGGGAAAGCGGGGATCCCCCCCACGCAGTATTTT.

The rearrangement links TRBV29-1 to TRBJ1-3; TRBD1 aligns across 7 bases. The CDR3 totals 14 residues. Germline assignment: CDR1 SQVTM and CDR2 ANQGSEA. V dropped 7 bases and J dropped 4; count of bases not matched to a gene: 10. The CDR3: CSAGIQGPGNTIYF. As DNA, the CDR3 is TGCAGCGCTGGGATACAGGGGCCGGGAAACACCATATATTTT.

This chain connects TRBV6-5 to TRBJ2-3, with 7 nucleotides matching TRBD1. V lost 4 bases to trimming and J lost 6 bases; unmatched junction nucleotides: 4. The germline V gene has CDR1 MNHEY and CDR2 SVGAGI. The CDR3 has 13 amino acids. In nucleotides, the CDR3 is TGTGCCAGCAGTTCGGGACAGCTCGATACGCAGTATTTT. This codes for CASSSGQLDTQYF.

This chain links TRBV2 with TRBJ2-6; D might be TRBD1 (5 bases). The CDR3 loop spans 15 amino acids. Germline V gene data show CDR1 as SNHLY and CDR2 as FYNNEI. Trimming took 5 bases from V and 2 from J, leaving 10 bases between them. This CDR3 reads CASSYQGTGANVLTF. The CDR3 coding sequence is TGTGCCAGCAGTTATCAGGGAACTGGGGCCAACGTCCTGACTTTC. Full variable domain (missing parts from reference TRBV2 and TRBJ2-6): EPEVTQTPSHQVTQMGQEVILRCVPISNHLYFYWYRQILGQKVEFLVSFYNNEISEKSEIFDDQFSVERPDGSNFTLKIRSTKLEDSAMYFCASSYQGTGANVLTFGAGSRLTVL.

The rearrangement joins TRBV6-6 to TRBJ2-5; D perhaps matches TRBD2 (5 bases). Trimming removed 0 bases from V and 4 bases from J, with 9 bases in between. The germline V gene encodes CDR1 MNHNY and CDR2 SVGAGI (reference sequence). The CDR3 covers 14 residues. The CDR3 DNA reads TGTGCCAGCAGTTACTCCCGGACTTTAGAGACCCAGTACTTC. Translated: CASSYSRTLETQYF.

The chain couples TRBV9 to TRBJ2-5; possibly TRBD1 for D (6 bases). Germline V gives CDR1 SGDLS, CDR2 YYNGEE. The CDR3 loop spans 13 amino acids. The V gene lost 7 bases and the J gene lost 5 bases, with 15 bases spanning the gap. This chain's CDR3 is CASGAGAGETQYF. The CDR3, as DNA: TGTGCCAGCGGAGCAGGGGCGGGTGAGACCCAGTACTTC.

The chain is built from TRBV27 and TRBJ2-1; D is perhaps TRBD2 (5 bases). V lost 5 bases to trimming and J lost 9 bases, with 11 bases between them. CDR1 and CDR2 from the germline V gene are MNHEY and SMNVEV (reference sequence). The CDR3 runs to 12 residues. CDR3 in amino acids: CASSPRTFEQFF. The CDR3, as DNA: TGTGCCAGCAGTCCACGGACTTTTGAGCAGTTCTTC.